The source of this T cell receptor beta chain is a study of shared clonotypes between healthy human individuals. Study-level results: Investigators collected only blood, and repertoires in tissues likely differ.

With regard to this clone: Its antigen is undetermined.

Unsorted PBMC DNA underwent sequencing on ten immunoSEQ deep assay plates. The authors' processing: For the immunoSEQ data, sequences were junction-only without quality scores, so filtering differed. Assay: immunoSEQ multiplex PCR; the TCRdb copy retains only in-frame clones and omits some. The V and J calls and clone size come from that table; D and trimming were worked out from the DNA. This table has 520,000 or so clones, 60% to 85% appearing once. CDR1 is MDHEN, CDR2 SYDVKM, per germline. Trimming stripped 4 bases from V and 6 bases from J, with 10 bases between. The CDR3 is 12 amino acids. This receptor was obtained from a woman between 35 and 50 years old in good health. Some clones in this sample may be carry-over from other donors' samples. The chain carries TRBV28 and TRBJ2-7; D unclear. The material sequenced was PBMCs. CDR3 amino acids: CASSSLAREQYF. The CDR3 DNA sequence: TGTGCCAGCAGTTCCTTAGCCCGCGAGCAGTACTTC.